The present T cell receptor beta chain was sequenced within a study of CD8 T cells in ankylosing spondylitis. Broader study findings: Disease-associated clones were reportedly significantly overrepresented in matched ankylosing spondylitis synovial fluid. Disease-linked clones, CD8+, were relatively rare in peripheral blood.

To note about this clonotype: As yet, its antigen is unknown.

Scientists made TCR beta libraries using quantitative 5'-RACE with molecular barcodes. TCRdb processed the 5' RACE reads anew with MiXCR; each CDR3 protein has one entry. The data hold a few hundred thousand distinct CDR3 sequences, with 15% to 20% observed a single time. The receptor was isolated from a male donor with ankylosing spondylitis or in good health (not recorded which). Sequencing was carried out using blood, either unsorted or a sorted T cell fraction (not recorded which).

This CDR3 is CASSSYGGPNTGELFF. The CDR3 nucleotides read TGCGCCAGCAGCAGCTACGGGGGGCCGAACACCGGGGAGCTGTTTTTT. This chain links TRBV5-1 with TRBJ2-2, with D tentatively TRBD2 (7 bases). The CDR3 is made up of 16 amino acids. The ends were cut back, 4 bases at V and 0 bases at J, with 13 bases in the middle. Germline V lookup: CDR1 SGHRS, CDR2 YFSETQ. The variable domain in full, with the rest retrieved from reference TRBV5-1 and TRBJ2-2, is KAGVTQTPRYLIKTRGQQVTLSCSPISGHRSVSWYQQTPGQGLQFLFEYFSETQRNKGNFPGRFSGRQFSNSRSEMNVSTLELGDSALYLCASSSYGGPNTGELFFGEGSRLTVL.